This T cell receptor beta chain emerged from a study of cytomegalovirus exposure and HLA in healthy donors. Notes on the study in general: Earlier findings revealed that most TCR beta V segments proved productive either about 90% or about 30% of the time. Later, an analysis showed that TCR beta chains associated with HLA were more clonally expanded than others that were equally common.

PCR used 60 Vbeta primers and 13 Jbeta primers. Profiled with immunoSEQ multiplex PCR; TCRdb holds only in-frame clones, not every one. Of some 65,000 clones listed, less than 70% are singletons. Donors were ostensibly healthy at sampling, although undocumented immune exposures were probable. About this clone itself: What it binds is not known.

This CDR3 has 16 amino acids. Trimming pared 2 bases from V and 3 bases from J, leaving 16 bases between. Germline values: CDR1 LNHNV, CDR2 YYDKDF (reference sequence). The rearrangement links TRBV15 to TRBJ1-2, with D perhaps matching TRBD1 (6 bases). The sequencing input was PBMCs. The origin of this receptor is a woman in her thirties in good health and CMV-seronegative. CDR3 coding DNA: TGTGCCACCAGCAGACCCCGCACCCGGACAGACTATGGCTACACCTTC. This translates into CATSRPRTRTDYGYTF.